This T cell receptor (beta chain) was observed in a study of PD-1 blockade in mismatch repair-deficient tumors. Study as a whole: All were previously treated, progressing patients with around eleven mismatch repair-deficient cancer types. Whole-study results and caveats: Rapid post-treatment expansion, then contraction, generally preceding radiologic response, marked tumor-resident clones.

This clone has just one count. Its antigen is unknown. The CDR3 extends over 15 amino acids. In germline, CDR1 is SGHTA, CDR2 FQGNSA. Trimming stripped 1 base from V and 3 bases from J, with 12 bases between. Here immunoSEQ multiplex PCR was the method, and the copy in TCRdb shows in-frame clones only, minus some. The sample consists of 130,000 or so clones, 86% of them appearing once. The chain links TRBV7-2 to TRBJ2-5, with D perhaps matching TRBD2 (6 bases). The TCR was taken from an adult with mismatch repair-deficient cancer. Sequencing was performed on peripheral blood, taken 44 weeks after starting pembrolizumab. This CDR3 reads CASSLVSGVEETQYF. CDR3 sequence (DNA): TGTGCCAGCAGCTTAGTCTCGGGGGTAGAAGAGACCCAGTACTTC.